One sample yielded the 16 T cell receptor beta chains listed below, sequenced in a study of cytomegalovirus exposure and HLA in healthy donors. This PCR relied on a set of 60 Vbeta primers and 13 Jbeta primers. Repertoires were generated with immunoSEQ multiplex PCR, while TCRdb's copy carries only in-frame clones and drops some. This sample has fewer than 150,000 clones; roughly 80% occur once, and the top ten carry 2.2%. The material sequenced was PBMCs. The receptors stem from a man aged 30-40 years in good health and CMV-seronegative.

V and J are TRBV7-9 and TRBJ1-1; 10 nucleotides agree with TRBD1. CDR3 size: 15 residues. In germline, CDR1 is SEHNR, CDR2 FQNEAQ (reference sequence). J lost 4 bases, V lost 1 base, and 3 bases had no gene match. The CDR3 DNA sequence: TGTGCCAGCAGCTTAGATAGGACAGGGGGCACTGAAGCTTTCTTT. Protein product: CASSLDRTGGTEAFF.

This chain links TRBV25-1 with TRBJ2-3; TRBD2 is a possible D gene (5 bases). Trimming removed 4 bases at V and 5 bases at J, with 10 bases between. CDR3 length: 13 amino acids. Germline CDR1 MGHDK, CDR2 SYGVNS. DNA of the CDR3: TGTGCCAGCAGTGCCTCCGGAGGAGATACGCAGTATTTT. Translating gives CASSASGGDTQYF.

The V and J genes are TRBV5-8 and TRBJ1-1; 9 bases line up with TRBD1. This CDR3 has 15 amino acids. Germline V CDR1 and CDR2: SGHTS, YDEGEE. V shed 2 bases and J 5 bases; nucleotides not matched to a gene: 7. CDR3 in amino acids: CASSFSDRGWTEAFF. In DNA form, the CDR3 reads TGTGCCAGCAGCTTTTCTGACAGGGGGTGGACTGAAGCTTTCTTT.

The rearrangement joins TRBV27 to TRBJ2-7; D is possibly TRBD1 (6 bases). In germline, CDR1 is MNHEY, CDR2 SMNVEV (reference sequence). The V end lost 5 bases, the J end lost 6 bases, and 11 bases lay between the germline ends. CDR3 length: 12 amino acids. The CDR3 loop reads CASSKGQSEQYF. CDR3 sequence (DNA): TGTGCCAGCAGTAAGGGACAAAGCGAGCAGTACTTC.

The CDR3 here is CSVDQGLGTDTQYF. The CDR3 DNA reads as TGCAGCGTTGATCAGGGGTTAGGCACAGATACGCAGTATTTT. This chain uses TRBV29-1 with TRBJ2-3, with D possibly being TRBD1 (6 bases). V dropped 3 bases and J dropped 1 base, with 11 bases sitting between them. CDR3 length equals 14 residues. Germline V gene sequence: CDR1 SQVTM, CDR2 ANQGSEA.

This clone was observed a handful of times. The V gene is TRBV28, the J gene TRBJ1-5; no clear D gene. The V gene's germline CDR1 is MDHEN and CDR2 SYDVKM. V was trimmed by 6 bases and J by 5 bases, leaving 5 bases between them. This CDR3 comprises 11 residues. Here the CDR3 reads CASSYHQPQHF. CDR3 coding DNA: TGTGCCAGCAGCTACCATCAGCCCCAGCATTTT.

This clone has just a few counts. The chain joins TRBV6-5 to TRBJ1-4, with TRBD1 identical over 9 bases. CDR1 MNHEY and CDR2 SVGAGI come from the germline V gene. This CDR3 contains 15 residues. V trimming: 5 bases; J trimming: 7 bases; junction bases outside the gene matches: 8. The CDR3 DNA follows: TGTGCCAGCAGTCGCGCCGGGACAGGGTTTGAAAAACTGTTTTTT. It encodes CASSRAGTGFEKLFF.

The CDR3 protein is CASSSSGKFF. The CDR3 nucleotides are TGTGCCAGCAGCAGTAGCGGGAAGTTCTTC. The genes are TRBV11-2 and TRBJ2-1; TRBD2 matches at 8 bases. The CDR3 has 10 amino acids. Germline-derived CDR1 and CDR2 are SGHAT and FQNNGV. The ends lost 5 bases at V and 14 bases at J; junction bases unmatched: 2.

In DNA form, the CDR3 reads TGCGCCAGCAGCCCTCCGGACAGGGCGGGTGAGCAGTTCTTC. Protein: CASSPPDRAGEQFF. V and J are TRBV5-1 and TRBJ2-1; 8 nucleotides line up with TRBD1. The germline V gene has CDR1 SGHRS and CDR2 YFSETQ. The trim removed 4 bases at V and 9 bases at J, leaving 9 bases unmatched. There are 14 residues in the CDR3.

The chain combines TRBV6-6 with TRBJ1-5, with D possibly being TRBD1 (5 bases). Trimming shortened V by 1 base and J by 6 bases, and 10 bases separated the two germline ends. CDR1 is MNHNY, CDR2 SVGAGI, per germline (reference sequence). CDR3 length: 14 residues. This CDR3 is CASSYFPGLQPQHF. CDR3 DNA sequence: TGTGCCAGCAGTTACTTTCCAGGGCTTCAGCCCCAGCATTTT.

In DNA, the CDR3 is TGTGCCAGCAGTTTAGCCCTTCTAGCGGGGTCAGGAGATACGCAGTATTTT. Protein sequence: CASSLALLAGSGDTQYF. The chain couples TRBV28 to TRBJ2-3, with 9 bases aligning to TRBD2. The CDR3 is 17 amino acids. The ends lost 2 bases at V and 5 bases at J; junction bases unmatched: 11. In germline, CDR1 is MDHEN, CDR2 SYDVKM.

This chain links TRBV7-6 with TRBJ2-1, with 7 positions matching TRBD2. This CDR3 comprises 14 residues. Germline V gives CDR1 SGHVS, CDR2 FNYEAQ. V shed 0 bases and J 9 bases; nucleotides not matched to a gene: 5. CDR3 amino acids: CASSLAAGAIEQFF. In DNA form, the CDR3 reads TGTGCCAGCAGCTTAGCGGCGGGAGCGATTGAGCAGTTCTTC.

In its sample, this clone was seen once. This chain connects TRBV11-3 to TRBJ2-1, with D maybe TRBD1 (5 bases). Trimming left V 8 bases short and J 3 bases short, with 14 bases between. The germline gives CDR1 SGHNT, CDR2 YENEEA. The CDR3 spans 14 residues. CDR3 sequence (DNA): TGTGCCAGCGGTCTCGGGCAGGGCTACAATGAGCAGTTCTTC. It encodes CASGLGQGYNEQFF.

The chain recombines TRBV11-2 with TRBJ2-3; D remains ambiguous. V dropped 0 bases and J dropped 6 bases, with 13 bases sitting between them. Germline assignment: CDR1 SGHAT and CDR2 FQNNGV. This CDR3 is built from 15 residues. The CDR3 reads CASSLEAQARDTQYF. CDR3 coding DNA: TGTGCCAGCAGCTTAGAGGCCCAGGCCCGGGATACGCAGTATTTT.

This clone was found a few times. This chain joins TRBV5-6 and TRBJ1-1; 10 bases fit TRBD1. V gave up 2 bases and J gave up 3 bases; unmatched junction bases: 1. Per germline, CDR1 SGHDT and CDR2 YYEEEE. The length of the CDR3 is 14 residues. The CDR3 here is CASSFGTGDTEAFF. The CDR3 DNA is TGTGCCAGCAGCTTCGGGACAGGGGACACTGAAGCTTTCTTT.

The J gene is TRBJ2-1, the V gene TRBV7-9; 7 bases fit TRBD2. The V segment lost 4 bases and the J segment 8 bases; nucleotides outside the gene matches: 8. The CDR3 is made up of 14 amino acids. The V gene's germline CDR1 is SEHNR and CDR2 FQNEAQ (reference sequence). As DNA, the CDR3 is TGTGCCAGCAGCTATATCGGACTAGAGGATGAGCAGTTCTTC. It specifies CASSYIGLEDEQFF. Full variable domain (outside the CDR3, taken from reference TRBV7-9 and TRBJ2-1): DTGVSQNPRHKITKRGQNVTFRCDPISEHNRLYWYRQTLGQGPEFLTYFQNEAQLEKSRLLSDRFSAERPKGSFSTLEIQRTEQGDSAMYLCASSYIGLEDEQFFGPGTRLTVL.